The sequence of this T cell receptor beta chain was determined in a study of Ad26.COV2.S vaccination and SARS-CoV-2 variants. Study-level findings and limits: Greater spike-specific TCR breadth was seen in vaccine recipients than in placebo recipients.

Treatment: over 15 received Ad26.COV2.S at low or high dose, single or two shots; roughly five received placebo; per-sample allocation not given. Sampling happened 63 days after the first vaccine or placebo injection. Wuhan-strain SARS-CoV-2 spike was expressed by the Ad26 vector that made up the vaccine. As concerns this clone: No antigen is known for it.

V was clipped by 0 bases and J by 2 bases; unmatched bases: 4. Germline-derived CDR1 and CDR2 are LGHNA and YNFKEQ. This CDR3 has 16 amino acids. Sequencing was performed with immunoSEQ multiplex PCR; in TCRdb, only in-frame clones are kept and a portion is missing. The table includes around 300,000 clones, 65% to 90% detected once. The sequencing here drew on peripheral blood, taken in a trial of Ad26.COV2.S vaccine versus placebo. The TCR comes from a person between 18 and 60 years old who received the Ad26.COV2.S COVID-19 vaccine or a placebo. This chain links TRBV4-2 with TRBJ2-5, with 9 bases lining up with TRBD2. This CDR3 reads CASSQEGAGGQETQYF. The CDR3 DNA reads as TGTGCCAGCAGCCAAGAAGGGGCGGGGGGGCAAGAGACCCAGTACTTC.